This TCR beta chain was captured in a study of CD8 T cells in Susac syndrome. Findings and caveats of the study: A relatively small number of individuals underwent TCR sequencing and HLA analysis.

For this clonotype: Its antigen is not known.

This CDR3 has 13 amino acids. The germline V gene has CDR1 MNHEY and CDR2 SMNVEV (reference sequence). Trimming took 5 bases from V and 1 from J, leaving 7 bases between them. Reverse transcription of about 0.5 to 1 ug RNA used random hexamers. Amplification of TCR beta CDR3 spanned 54 Vbeta and 13 Jbeta via immunoSEQ multiplex PCR. TCRdb reprocessed the immunoSEQ multiplex PCR reads via MiXCR and lists one record per CDR3 protein. Of 75,000 to 100,000 distinct CDR3 sequences in the sample, about 93% are singletons; the top ten hold 0.26%. Sequencing of TCR beta drew on CD8+ and CD4+ T cells from blood. Negative magnetic isolation gave CD8+ and CD4+ cells; FACS enriched CD8+ TEMRA.

J is TRBJ2-3 and V is TRBV27; D is ambiguous. This sequence originates from a human donor in good health. The specimen was CD8+ T cells from PBMCs. This CDR3 reads CASSVMGTDTQYF. In nucleotides, the CDR3 is TGTGCCAGCAGTGTGATGGGCACAGATACGCAGTATTTT.